The 8 T cell receptor beta chains listed next were all sequenced from one sample in a study of T cells in Graves' hyperthyroidism and ophthalmopathy. RNA transcripts provided the source from which TCR beta CDR3 regions were amplified. During a first-round RT-PCR of the TCR CDR3, the HTBI primer set was used. A single record per CDR3 protein comes from TCRdb applying MiXCR to the multiplex PCR reads. The sample records roughly 380,000 distinct CDR3 sequences, 13% being singletons. Specimen: blood. These receptors were taken from a man aged 25 to 45 with Graves' hyperthyroidism that later progressed to Graves' ophthalmopathy.

The chain uses TRBV5-1 and TRBJ1-2; unclear D gene. Trimming took off 2 bases at V and 2 bases at J, with 10 bases between the two ends. The CDR3 is 14 residues long. CDR1 is SGHRS, CDR2 YFSETQ, per germline. The CDR3 nucleotides are TGCGCCAGCAGCTTAGGTCTACAGAACTATGGCTACACCTTC. This sequence encodes CASSLGLQNYGYTF.

This clonotype was counted between two and nine times. One end of the junction is discordant with germline, which a read error may explain. The chain couples TRBV2 to TRBJ2-7; TRBD2 aligns across 8 bases. Germline values: CDR1 SNHLY, CDR2 FYNNEI. CDR3 length equals 16 residues. CDR3 DNA sequence: TGTGCCGGCAGTGACCCTAGCGGGTTCAGCTCCTACGAGCAGTACTTC. Translation gives CAGSDPSGFSSYEQYF.

This chain links TRBV4-1 with TRBJ2-3, with D possibly being TRBD1 or TRBD2 (5 bases each). The V gene lost 1 base and the J gene lost 6 bases, with 11 bases spanning the gap. There are 14 residues in the CDR3. CDR1 is MGHRA and CDR2 is YSYEKL in the germline V gene. This CDR3 reads CASSQGRETDTQYF. The CDR3 coding sequence is TGCGCCAGCAGCCAAGGCAGGGAGACGGATACGCAGTATTTT.

This clonotype was counted many times. The chain uses TRBV20-1 and TRBJ2-5; tentatively, D is TRBD1 or TRBD2 (5 bases each). The CDR3 has 14 amino acids. Germline V gene sequence: CDR1 DFQATT, CDR2 SNEGSKA (reference sequence). Trimming removed 6 bases at V and 3 bases at J, with 17 bases between. The CDR3 loop is CSAHLLRGEETQYF. The CDR3 DNA reads TGCAGTGCCCATTTGCTAAGGGGAGAAGAGACCCAGTACTTC.

This clonotype was seen repeatedly, ten times or more. The rearrangement uses TRBV10-3 and TRBJ2-7; D ambiguous. Germline CDR1 and CDR2: ENHRY and SYGVKD. The CDR3 loop spans 14 amino acids. V was trimmed by 4 bases and J by 2 bases, leaving 12 bases between them. CDR3 region: CAISGEHTPYEQYF. The CDR3 bases are TGTGCCATCAGTGGGGAACACACCCCCTACGAGCAGTACTTC.

To note about this clonotype: This sequence may be a read error, since a much larger clone differs from it by one base. The chain carries TRBV20-1 and TRBJ2-5; D is undetermined. Germline CDR1 is DFQATT and CDR2 is SNEGSKA (reference sequence). This CDR3 contains 13 residues. V gave up 0 bases and J gave up 7 bases, with 12 bases separating them. The CDR3 reads CSARDEEISTQYF. The DNA of the CDR3 is TGCAGTGCTAGAGATGAGGAAATCTCGACCCAGTACTTC.

This clonotype was seen a few times. This chain links TRBV15 with TRBJ2-1; D is tentatively TRBD1 or TRBD2 (7 bases each). Trimming shortened V by 5 bases and J by 6 bases, and 20 bases separated the two germline ends. CDR1 LNHNV and CDR2 YYDKDF come from the germline V gene (reference sequence). The CDR3 has 16 amino acids. The CDR3 reads CATSQPGGGASNEQFF. The CDR3 nucleotides are TGTGCCACCAGCCAACCAGGGGGGGGGGCAAGCAATGAGCAGTTCTTC.

The table lists this clonotype with a few counts. The rearrangement uses TRBV5-1 and TRBJ2-1; 7 bases agree with TRBD2. The CDR3 runs to 15 residues. CDR1 is SGHRS and CDR2 is YFSETQ in the germline V gene. J lost 0 bases, V lost 5 bases, and 5 bases had no gene match. The CDR3 DNA reads as TGCGCCAGCAGGGGGGGGGACTACTCCTACAATGAGCAGTTCTTC. Translation: CASRGGDYSYNEQFF.